This section outlines one T cell receptor (beta chain) sequence together with its context. The source of the sample is a study of blood T cell repertoires in COVID-19. Study background: Samples taken during acute and convalescent COVID-19 were collected in the United States, Italy and Spain.

In the original analysis: Reference gene primers were amplified, and this amplification served to estimate nucleated cell counts. Libraries were prepared by immunoSEQ multiplex PCR; TCRdb keeps only in-frame clonotypes and omits some of them. For V, J and clone size, that table is used; D and trimming come from the DNA. The table shows roughly 170,000 clones, with approximately 90% occurring only once. The sequenced sample consisted of peripheral blood. The receptor was isolated from a woman in her late teens or twenties who had recovered from COVID-19.

CDR3 sequence: CASKTPRQGDLAGGPGELFF. For the CDR3, the DNA is TGTGCCAGCAAGACCCCCCGACAGGGGGATCTCGCGGGGGGGCCCGGGGAGCTGTTTTTT. The chain joins TRBV21-1 to TRBJ2-2; the D call of TRBD2 is as the table states it, not checked on the DNA. TRBV21-1 is given as a pseudogene. This CDR3 is built from 20 residues.